Sequencing of this T cell receptor (beta chain) was carried out in a study of shared clonotypes between healthy human individuals. Background on the study: The donor group consisted of two women and a few men, aged 18 to 49.

General observations from the study: Several donors showed sharing of 4.5% to 6% of naive CD4 clonotypes.

Germline V gene sequence: CDR1 MNHEY, CDR2 SMNVEV (reference sequence). V shed 6 bases, J shed 3 bases, and the junction held 11 bases outside the gene matches. The CDR3 length is 17 residues. With regard to this clone: Its antigen is undetermined.

The assay was immunoSEQ multiplex PCR, and TCRdb's table has in-frame clones only and misses some. Of approximately 2,000,000 clones in the sample, 93% were seen once. In the naive CD8 group, cells lacked CD45RO and were positively selected for CCR7, so terminally differentiated effector memory CD45RA+ cells were left out. All participating donors were Caucasian adults from Nashville, Tennessee. Specimen: naive CD8+ T cells from PBMCs. V gene TRBV27 combines with J gene TRBJ2-5; 12 bases line up with TRBD2. The TCR sequence derives from a man younger than 35 in good health. Some clones in this sample may be carry-over from other donors' samples. For the CDR3, the DNA is TGTGCCAGCAGCCCCTTGCTAGCGGGAGGGCCGGAAGAGACCCAGTACTTC. It encodes CASSPLLAGGPEETQYF.